These T cell receptor beta chains were read from a single sample in a study of graft-versus-host responses after intestinal transplantation. Assay used: immunoSEQ multiplex PCR; TCRdb lists only in-frame clones, some missing. The sample shows over 90,000 clones, 75% to 95% of them seen only once. These receptors lack a known antigen. Source: unstimulated CD8+ T cells sorted from spleen or lymph node cells, taken before intestinal transplant. These TCRs come from a human donor who received an intestinal transplant. Each CDR3 is given with its conserved first and last residue. D genes are given only for firm matches. Clone size is shown for a subset of rows, as once, few, many or a class of expanded clone.

J gene	V gene	D gene	clone size	CDR3 protein	CDR3 DNA
TRBJ1-6	TRBV6-5	.	.	CASSYIGSNSPLHF	TGTGCCAGCAGTTACATCGGTTCCAATTCACCCCTCCACTTT
TRBJ2-7	TRBV4-1	.	.	CASSTSLGPLYEQYF	TGCGCCAGCAGCACGTCTTTGGGCCCCCTATACGAGCAGTACTTC
TRBJ2-7	TRBV27	TRBD1	.	CASGQPRQGPYEQYF	TGTGCCAGCGGGCAACCGAGACAGGGCCCATACGAGCAGTACTTC
TRBJ2-6	TRBV9	.	.	CASSPRGSGANVLTF	TGTGCCAGCAGCCCCCGGGGGTCTGGGGCCAACGTCCTGACTTTC
TRBJ2-7	TRBV28	TRBD1	.	CASSITTGYEQYF	TGTGCCAGCAGTATTACGACAGGGTACGAGCAGTACTTC
TRBJ2-3	TRBV6-8	.	.	CATGTRGANTQYF	TGTGCCACGGGCACCAGGGGGGCAAATACGCAGTATTTT
TRBJ1-1	TRBV4-3	.	.	CASSRTGYGNTEAFF	TGCGCCAGCAGCCGTACCGGGTACGGAAACACTGAAGCTTTCTTT
TRBJ2-1	TRBV6-5	.	.	CASSLGTAEQFF	TGTGCCAGCAGCCTCGGTACCGCCGAGCAGTTCTTC
TRBJ2-5	TRBV9	TRBD1	.	CASSVVGQGARETQYF	TGTGCCAGCAGCGTAGTGGGACAGGGGGCCCGAGAGACCCAGTACTTC
TRBJ2-1	TRBV9	TRBD2	.	CASSAEETSGSHEQFF	TGTGCCAGCAGCGCCGAGGAAACTAGCGGGAGCCATGAGCAGTTCTTC
TRBJ1-1	TRBV5-1	.	.	CASSLAGGVRNTEAFF	TGCGCCAGCAGCTTGGCGGGGGGGGTGAGGAACACTGAAGCTTTCTTT
TRBJ2-7	TRBV4-3	.	.	CASSQGRGAYEQYF	TGCGCCAGCAGCCAAGGACGCGGGGCCTACGAGCAGTACTTC
TRBJ2-7	TRBV7-9	TRBD2	.	CASSNGEGKYEQYF	TGTGCCAGCAGCAACGGGGAGGGGAAATACGAGCAGTACTTC
TRBJ2-7	TRBV7-6	.	once	CASSPREAYEQYF	TGTGCCAGCAGCCCCAGGGAAGCCTACGAGCAGTACTTC
TRBJ2-7	TRBV15	TRBD2	.	CATSSGLAPRSYEQYF	TGTGCCACCAGCAGCGGACTAGCCCCCCGCTCCTACGAGCAGTACTTC
TRBJ1-1	TRBV19	TRBD1	.	CASSIARDRGGRNTEAFF	TGTGCCAGTAGTATAGCCCGGGACAGGGGAGGGAGGAACACTGAAGCTTTCTTT
TRBJ2-1	TRBV5-4	TRBD2	.	CASSLAGWDEQFF	TGTGCCAGCAGCTTAGCGGGATGGGATGAGCAGTTCTTC
TRBJ2-3	TRBV28	.	.	CASSPGTPSTDTQYF	TGTGCCAGCAGTCCCGGGACACCCTCCACAGATACGCAGTATTTT
TRBJ1-2	TRBV5-6	.	.	CASSYLNYGYTF	TGTGCCAGCAGCTACTTAAACTATGGCTACACCTTC
TRBJ2-5	TRBV30	.	.	CAWRRGETQYF	TGTGCCTGGAGAAGGGGAGAGACCCAGTACTTC
TRBJ2-6	TRBV7-9	TRBD1	.	CASSATGASSGANVLTF	TGTGCCAGCAGCGCGACAGGGGCCTCCTCTGGGGCCAACGTCCTGACTTTC
TRBJ2-1	TRBV5-8	TRBD2	.	CASSPFFSGGPGNEQFF	TGTGCCAGCAGCCCGTTTTTTTCGGGAGGGCCGGGTAATGAGCAGTTCTTC
TRBJ2-5	TRBV10-1	.	.	CASRRGETQYF	TGCGCCAGCAGGCGAGGGGAGACCCAGTACTTC
TRBJ1-1	TRBV11-2	TRBD1	.	CASSTRGPGLEAFF	TGTGCCAGCAGCACAAGGGGGCCTGGTCTTGAAGCTTTCTTT
TRBJ1-2	TRBV27	TRBD1	.	CASSSRQGYYGYTF	TGTGCCAGCAGTTCCCGACAGGGTTACTATGGCTACACCTTC
TRBJ2-7	TRBV5-8	.	.	CASTGEGGFYEQYF	TGTGCCAGCACCGGTGAGGGGGGGTTCTACGAGCAGTACTTC
TRBJ2-1	TRBV15	TRBD2	.	CATSRSYERGYNEQFF	TGTGCCACCAGCAGATCTTATGAGCGGGGTTACAATGAGCAGTTCTTC
TRBJ2-3	TRBV23-1	TRBD2	.	CASTQTASGIEDTQYF	TGCGCCAGCACTCAAACCGCTAGCGGGATTGAAGATACGCAGTATTTT
TRBJ2-2	TRBV9	TRBD2	.	CASSETSGGSGELFF	TGTGCCAGCAGCGAGACTAGCGGGGGGTCCGGGGAGCTGTTTTTT